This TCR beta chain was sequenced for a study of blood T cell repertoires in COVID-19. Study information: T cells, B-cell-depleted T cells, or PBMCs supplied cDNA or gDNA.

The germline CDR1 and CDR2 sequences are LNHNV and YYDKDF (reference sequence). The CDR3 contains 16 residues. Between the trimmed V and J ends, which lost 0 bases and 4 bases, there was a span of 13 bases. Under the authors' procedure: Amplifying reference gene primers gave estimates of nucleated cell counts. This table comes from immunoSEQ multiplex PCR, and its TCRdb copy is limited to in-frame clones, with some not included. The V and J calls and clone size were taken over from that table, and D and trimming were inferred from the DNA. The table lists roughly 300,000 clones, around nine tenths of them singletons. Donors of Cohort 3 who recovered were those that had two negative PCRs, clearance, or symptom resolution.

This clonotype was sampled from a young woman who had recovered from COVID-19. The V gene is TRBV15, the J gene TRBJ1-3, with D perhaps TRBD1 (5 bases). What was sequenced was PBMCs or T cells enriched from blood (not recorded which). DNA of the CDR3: TGTGCCACCAGCAGAGATAAAGGGGTCTCAGGAAACACCATATATTTT. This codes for CATSRDKGVSGNTIYF.